The 32 T cell receptor beta chains below were found in one sample sequenced in a study of blood T cells in healthy people across ages. A second PCR of roughly 6 to 12 cycles used a sample-barcoded 5' primer and a J-beta primer mix. In TCRdb, the 5' RACE reads were re-called with MiXCR into one record per CDR3 protein. The profile covers 600,000 to 650,000 distinct CDR3 sequences, with around three fifths appearing a single time and approximately 40% taken by the ten largest. Sequencing was performed on blood. All receptors derive from a man in his sixties in good health.

The chain uses TRBV5-1 and TRBJ2-3; 8 positions match TRBD2. The CDR3 loop spans 14 amino acids. The germline V gene encodes CDR1 SGHRS and CDR2 YFSETQ. Trimming at V came to 0 bases and at J to 6 bases, leaving 3 bases not matched to a gene. The CDR3, as DNA: TGCGCCAGCAGCTTGGCGGGGGGGCGCGATACGCAGTATTTT. The encoded protein is CASSLAGGRDTQYF.

This clonotype has just one count. V usage is TRBV7-8 and J usage is TRBJ1-6; tentative D call: TRBD1 (6 bases). The CDR3 covers 16 residues. Trimming shortened V by 6 bases and J by 2 bases, and 14 bases separated the two germline ends. Germline V gene data show CDR1 as SGHVS and CDR2 as FQNEAQ. The CDR3 loop is CASSRNRDPYNSPLHF. DNA of the CDR3: TGTGCCAGCAGTCGGAACAGGGACCCCTATAATTCACCCCTCCACTTT. Complete variable domain (other parts from reference TRBV7-8 and TRBJ1-6): GAGVSQSPRYKVAKRGQDVALRCDPISGHVSLFWYQQALGQGPEFLTYFQNEAQLDKSGLPSDRFFAERPEGSVSTLKIQRTQQEDSAVYLCASSRNRDPYNSPLHFGNGTRLTVT.

The V call is TRBV18, the J call TRBJ1-1, with D uncertain. The CDR3 consists of 16 residues. Between the trimmed V and J ends, which lost 1 base and 2 bases, there was a span of 14 bases. Germline values: CDR1 KGHSH, CDR2 LQKENI. The CDR3 region has the DNA TGTGCCAGCTCACCACAGGCGAAAACCGCCAACACTGAAGCTTTCTTT. Its protein product is CASSPQAKTANTEAFF.

The rearrangement uses TRBV11-2 and TRBJ2-7, with D possibly matching TRBD2 (7 bases). The DNA end lines up better with TRBJ2-5; the J call may be wrong. The germline V gene encodes CDR1 SGHAT and CDR2 FQNNGV. There are 16 residues in the CDR3. CDR3 in amino acids: CASSLGSRGASETQYF. In nucleotides, the CDR3 is TGTGCCAGCAGCTTGGGATCCCGGGGGGCGTCGGAGACCCAGTACTTC.

The V and J genes are TRBV20-1 and TRBJ2-3; 9 bases agree with TRBD2. After removal of 8 bases from V and 5 bases from J, the junction contained 8 bases not matched to a gene. Germline-derived CDR1 and CDR2 are DFQATT and SNEGSKA (reference sequence). This CDR3 comprises 13 residues. The CDR3 coding sequence is TGCAGTCCAGAGGGAGCGGGAGGAGATACGCAGTATTTT. Its translation: CSPEGAGGDTQYF.

CDR3 nucleotide sequence: TGTGCCAGCAGCACACGCACAGATACGCAGTATTTT. Translating gives CASSTRTDTQYF. The chain has TRBV7-2 and TRBJ2-3; no definite D call. Per the germline V gene, CDR1 is SGHTA and CDR2 is FQGNSA. The CDR3 consists of 12 residues. Trimming took 5 bases from V and 1 from J, leaving 4 bases between them.

Details on this clonotype: The germline gene is not matched at one end of the junction; a read error may be the cause. The chain is built from TRBV15 and TRBJ1-5; tentative D call: TRBD1 (5 bases). The CDR3 sequence is 18 residues long. Per germline, CDR1 LNHNV and CDR2 YYDKDF (reference sequence). CDR3 coding DNA: TGTGCCACCAGCAGAGAGAGTTTGATCTTGACAGTCAATCAGCCCCCGCATTTT. Its protein product is CATSRESLILTVNQPPHF.

A note on this clonotype: This may be a read error, as it is one base from a much larger clone. This chain uses TRBV11-2 with TRBJ2-3; no definite D call. CDR1 and CDR2 (germline): SGHAT, FQNNGV. V was cut by 7 bases and J by 2 bases, with 4 bases left in between. This CDR3 has 11 amino acids. CDR3 amino acids: CASTFTDTQYF. The CDR3 DNA reads TGTGCCAGCACCTTCACAGATACGCAGTATTTT.

The sample holds many counts of this clonotype. J is TRBJ2-5 and V is TRBV20-1, with D maybe TRBD1 (6 bases). CDR1 DFQATT and CDR2 SNEGSKA come from the germline V gene (reference sequence). The CDR3 spans 12 residues. The V and J ends lost 4 bases and 4 bases respectively, with 10 bases between them. In DNA, the CDR3 is TGCAGTGCTATACAGGGACGAGAGACCCAGTACTTC. Translating it yields CSAIQGRETQYF.

The rearrangement joins TRBV7-3 to TRBJ2-1; D unresolved. The CDR3 is 15 amino acids. Germline V gene lookup returns CDR1 SGHTA and CDR2 FQGTGA. V lost 5 bases and J 0 bases, leaving 11 bases between the germline ends. The CDR3 spells CASSPTQSSYNEQFF. The CDR3 nucleotides read TGTGCCAGCAGCCCAACACAAAGCTCCTACAATGAGCAGTTCTTC.

In its sample, this clonotype was seen once. The chain employs TRBV6-2 or TRBV6-3 and TRBJ2-5; 7 nucleotides agree with TRBD1. V lost 4 bases, J lost 1 base, and 9 bases stayed unmatched. Germline values: CDR1 MNHEY, CDR2 SVGEGT. CDR3 length: 16 amino acids. The CDR3 DNA follows: TGTGCCAGCAGTTTCTACAGGGGAGTGGGCCAAGAGACCCAGTACTTC. The encoded protein is CASSFYRGVGQETQYF.

V and J are TRBV20-1 and TRBJ2-4; 9 nucleotides align to TRBD2. The DNA matches TRBJ2-7 better at its end, which makes the J call doubtful. This CDR3 has 14 residues. The germline V gene has CDR1 DFQATT and CDR2 SNEGSKA (reference sequence). The CDR3: CSARGSSGAYEQYF. Written as DNA, the CDR3 is TGCAGTGCAAGGGGGTCTAGCGGGGCCTACGAGCAGTACTTC.

There are a few counts of this clonotype. The chain is built from TRBV7-2 and TRBJ1-6, with 11 bases fitting TRBD1. This CDR3 region has 15 residues. Germline assignment: CDR1 SGHTA and CDR2 FQGNSA. J was trimmed by 9 bases and V by 5 bases; bases with no gene match: 6. The CDR3 sequence is CASSTGQGAFSPLHF. The CDR3 DNA sequence: TGTGCCAGCAGCACCGGACAGGGGGCCTTTTCACCCCTCCACTTT. Full variable domain (rest looked up from reference TRBV7-2 and TRBJ1-6): GAGVSQSPSNKVTEKGKDVELRCDPISGHTALYWYRQSLGQGLEFLIYFQGNSAPDKSGLPSDRFSAERTGGSVSTLTIQRTQQEDSAVYLCASSTGQGAFSPLHFGNGTRLTVT.

The gene calls are TRBV12-3 or TRBV12-4 and TRBJ2-3; D not resolved. The CDR3 runs to 12 residues. V dropped 7 bases and J dropped 9 bases, with 14 bases sitting between them. CDR3 in amino acids: CASTADKGTQYF. The DNA for the CDR3 is TGTGCCAGCACTGCCGACAAGGGAACGCAGTATTTT.

This clonotype showed up just a few times. The genes are TRBV20-1 and TRBJ2-7; TRBD2 might be the D (6 bases). Germline CDR1 is DFQATT and CDR2 is SNEGSKA (reference sequence). CDR3 length: 15 residues. Between the trimmed V and J ends, which lost 0 bases and 0 bases, there was a span of 12 bases. CDR3 DNA: TGCAGTGCTAGAGATCGGCGGGGCACCTCCTACGAGCAGTACTTC. Translating it yields CSARDRRGTSYEQYF.

V is TRBV5-8 and J is TRBJ2-7, with no clear D. The J call may not be correct, given that the DNA end is closer to TRBJ2-5. CDR1 and CDR2 from the germline V gene are SGHTS and YDEGEE. The CDR3 has 12 residues. This CDR3 is CASRMKGETQYF. For the CDR3, the DNA is TGTGCCAGCAGAATGAAAGGGGAGACCCAGTACTTC.

The chain employs TRBV6-5 and TRBJ2-3, with a tentative D call TRBD2 (5 bases). Between the trimmed V and J ends, which lost 6 bases and 1 base, there was a span of 17 bases. The CDR3 has 16 residues. CDR1 is MNHEY and CDR2 is SVGAGI in the germline V gene. CDR3 bases: TGTGCCAGCAGCCAACGGACGGGGTTCCGCACAGATACGCAGTATTTT. It codes for CASSQRTGFRTDTQYF.

This clonotype was seen a few times. The genes are TRBV2 and TRBJ2-5; D remains unclear. From germline, CDR1 is SNHLY and CDR2 FYNNEI. The V gene lost 0 bases and the J gene lost 6 bases, with 5 bases spanning the gap. CDR3 length equals 12 residues. The CDR3 DNA sequence: TGTGCCAGCAGTGAAGCCGGGCAGACCCAGTACTTC. This translates into CASSEAGQTQYF.

CDR3 nucleotides: TGCGCCAGCAGCTTGGGAGGGGCCGTGGCCAATGAGCAGTTCTTC. Protein product: CASSLGGAVANEQFF. The chain has TRBV5-1 and TRBJ2-1; D assignment may be TRBD1 or TRBD2 (5 bases each). CDR3 size: 15 residues. V was clipped by 0 bases and J by 6 bases, with 13 bases between them. CDR1 SGHRS and CDR2 YFSETQ come from the germline V gene.

The chain uses TRBV10-3 and TRBJ1-5, with 9 positions matching TRBD1. Germline CDR1 is ENHRY and CDR2 is SYGVKD. V shed 6 bases and J 5 bases; nucleotides not matched to a gene: 2. CDR3 size: 13 residues. The CDR3 region has the DNA TGTGCCATCAGACAGGGGGCGGATCAGCCCCAGCATTTT. Amino acids: CAIRQGADQPQHF.

The chain combines TRBV5-1 with TRBJ2-1; the D call may be TRBD1 or TRBD2 (5 bases each). The germline V and J ends were trimmed by 0 bases and 5 bases, with 15 bases remaining between them. The CDR3 totals 16 residues. Germline CDR1 reads SGHRS; CDR2 reads YFSETQ. CDR3 DNA: TGCGCCAGCAGCTTGGGTGAGGGGAACGTAAACAATGAGCAGTTCTTC. It translates to CASSLGEGNVNNEQFF.

This chain connects TRBV28 to TRBJ1-2, with D uncertain. The CDR3 sequence is 12 residues long. CDR1 and CDR2 (germline): MDHEN, SYDVKM. V lost 5 bases to trimming and J lost 4 bases, with 8 bases between them. The CDR3 here is CASSVLSYGYTF. DNA for the CDR3: TGTGCCAGCAGTGTCCTAAGCTATGGCTACACCTTC.

The genes are TRBV20-1 and TRBJ1-1; D might be TRBD1 (6 bases). Per the germline V gene, CDR1 is DFQATT and CDR2 is SNEGSKA (reference sequence). Trimming left V 3 bases short and J 0 bases short, with 23 bases between. The CDR3 runs to 18 residues. CDR3 sequence: CSARGGGAVPRMNTEAFF. In DNA, the CDR3 is TGCAGTGCTAGGGGGGGCGGGGCAGTGCCGAGGATGAACACTGAAGCTTTCTTT.

The chain recombines TRBV4-1 with TRBJ1-1; D ambiguous. The CDR3 has 15 amino acids. CDR1 is MGHRA and CDR2 is YSYEKL in the germline V gene. V was clipped by 2 bases and J by 5 bases, with 15 bases between them. CDR3 coding DNA: TGCGCCAGCAGCCAATGGGGTCGGGGAGGAACTGAAGCTTTCTTT. This encodes CASSQWGRGGTEAFF.

The chain joins TRBV12-3 or TRBV12-4 to TRBJ2-6; D is unclear. The CDR3 contains 15 residues. V was clipped by 6 bases and J by 1 base, with 10 bases between them. In DNA, the CDR3 is TGTGCCAGCAGAATAGGTGTTTCTGGGGCCAACGTCCTGACTTTC. Translating it yields CASRIGVSGANVLTF.

The chain uses TRBV3-1 and TRBJ2-7; maybe TRBD1 (5 bases). Germline values: CDR1 LGHDT, CDR2 YNNKEL (reference sequence). Trimming left V 1 base short and J 3 bases short, with 13 bases between. This CDR3 region has 15 residues. CDR3 residues: CASSQGQGRGYEQYF. The DNA for the CDR3 is TGTGCCAGCAGCCAAGGGCAGGGAAGGGGCTACGAGCAGTACTTC.

There are a few counts of this clonotype. The V gene is TRBV12-3 or TRBV12-4, the J gene TRBJ2-1, with unresolved D. The ends were cut back, 8 bases at V and 4 bases at J, with 15 bases in the middle. The CDR3 is 14 amino acids. CDR3: CASGDSSLYNEQFF. CDR3 sequence (DNA): TGTGCCAGCGGGGATTCAAGCCTTTACAATGAGCAGTTCTTC.

This rearrangement joins TRBV3-1 to TRBJ2-3; no firm D call. Trimming removed 0 bases at V and 9 bases at J, with 13 bases between. This CDR3 region has 14 residues. The germline CDR1 and CDR2 sequences are LGHDT and YNNKEL (reference sequence). The CDR3 region has the DNA TGTGCCAGCAGCCAAGAAATCGTTAAGGAGACGCAGTATTTT. It is translated as CASSQEIVKETQYF.

This clonotype turned up a few times. The chain joins TRBV7-9 to TRBJ2-1; D is uncertain. The V gene's germline CDR1 is SEHNR and CDR2 FQNEAQ (reference sequence). V was cut by 5 bases and J by 8 bases, with 13 bases left in between. This CDR3 spans 13 amino acids. CDR3 bases: TGTGCCAGCAGCCCCGAGCCCAACCATGAGCAGTTCTTC. Its translation: CASSPEPNHEQFF.

The chain links TRBV5-6 to TRBJ2-7, with TRBD1 matching 8 bases. Trimming cost V 4 bases and J 2 bases; bases outside gene matches: 5. This CDR3 has 14 residues. Germline V gives CDR1 SGHDT, CDR2 YYEEEE. CDR3 in DNA: TGTGCCAGCAGCGTGGTGGACAGGGCCTACGAGCAGTACTTC. Its translation is CASSVVDRAYEQYF.

This clonotype was seen only a few times. The rearrangement uses TRBV7-2 and TRBJ1-1; no firm D call. The CDR3 extends over 15 amino acids. Germline assignment: CDR1 SGHTA and CDR2 FQGNSA. V lost 0 bases and J lost 1, with 9 bases in between. CDR3 region: CASSLAPVRNTEAFF. Written as DNA, the CDR3 is TGTGCCAGCAGCTTAGCGCCGGTAAGGAACACTGAAGCTTTCTTT.

Notes on this clonotype: An end of the junction does not agree with germline; a read error may underlie this. The genes are TRBV5-4 and TRBJ2-5, with a tentative D call TRBD2 (5 bases). The J call is in doubt because the DNA end fits TRBJ2-7 better. The CDR3 runs to 15 residues. Germline lookup yields CDR1 SGHNT and CDR2 YYREEE (reference sequence). The CDR3 region is CASSLASFAGNEQYF. CDR3 sequence (DNA): TGCGCCAGCAGCTTGGCCTCGTTCGCCGGGAACGAGCAGTACTTC.